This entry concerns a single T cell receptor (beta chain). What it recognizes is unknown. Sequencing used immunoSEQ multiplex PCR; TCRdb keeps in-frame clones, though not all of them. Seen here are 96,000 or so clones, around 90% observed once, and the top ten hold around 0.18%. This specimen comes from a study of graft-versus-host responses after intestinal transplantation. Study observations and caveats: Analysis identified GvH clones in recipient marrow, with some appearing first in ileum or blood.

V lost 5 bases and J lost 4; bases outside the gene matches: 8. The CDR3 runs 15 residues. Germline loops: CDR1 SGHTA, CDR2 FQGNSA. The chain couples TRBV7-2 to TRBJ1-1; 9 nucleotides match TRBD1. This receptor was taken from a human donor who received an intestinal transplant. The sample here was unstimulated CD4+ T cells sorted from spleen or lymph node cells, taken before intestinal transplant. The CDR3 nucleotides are TGTGCCAGCAGCCCCGGGGACAGGGTGGCCACTGAAGCTTTCTTT. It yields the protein CASSPGDRVATEAFF. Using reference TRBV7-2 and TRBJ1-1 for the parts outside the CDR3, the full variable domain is GAGVSQSPSNKVTEKGKDVELRCDPISGHTALYWYRQSLGQGLEFLIYFQGNSAPDKSGLPSDRFSAERTGGSVSTLTIQRTQQEDSAVYLCASSPGDRVATEAFFGQGTRLTVV.